One sample yielded the 15 T cell receptor beta chains listed below, sequenced in a study of T-cell memory formation after mild COVID-19. TCRdb passed the 5' RACE reads through MiXCR, listing each CDR3 protein once. This sample carries about 290,000 distinct CDR3 sequences, roughly 18% of them seen once, and the ten largest clones take more than 20%. The sample was PBMCs or a T cell subset sorted from them (not recorded which). All receptors come from a man aged 18 to 30 who had mild COVID-19 (a few samples of this study predate the infection). Cell type and time point are not known.

This clonotype has just a few counts. The chain recombines TRBV5-8 with TRBJ2-3, with D tentatively TRBD1 or TRBD2 (5 bases each). Germline-derived CDR1 and CDR2 are SGHTS and YDEGEE. With 0 bases removed from V and 8 bases from J, the gap between germline ends came to 16 bases. CDR3 length: 15 amino acids. The CDR3 sequence: CASSLGFGFGTTQYF. The CDR3 coding sequence is TGTGCCAGCAGCTTGGGCTTTGGGTTCGGGACTACGCAGTATTTT.

This chain connects TRBV20-1 to TRBJ2-1; maybe TRBD2 (7 bases). The V gene lost 3 bases and the J gene lost 1 base, with 13 bases spanning the gap. The CDR3 is 15 amino acids. Germline loops: CDR1 DFQATT, CDR2 SNEGSKA (reference sequence). CDR3 coding DNA: TGCAGTGCTAGTGAGGGGGGGCGGTCCTACAATGAGCAGTTCTTC. Protein sequence: CSASEGGRSYNEQFF.

V usage is TRBV6-6 and J usage is TRBJ1-1; a possible D gene is TRBD1 (5 bases). The CDR3 consists of 14 residues. CDR1 MNHNY and CDR2 SVGAGI come from the germline V gene (reference sequence). V was trimmed by 2 bases and J by 6 bases, leaving 13 bases between them. CDR3 region: CASSYGQGRAEAFF. The CDR3, as DNA: TGTGCCAGCAGTTACGGGCAGGGCCGGGCTGAAGCTTTCTTT.

Worth noting for this clonotype: The junction and the germline gene differ at one end; a read error may be behind it. CDR3 in DNA: TGTGCCACCAGCAGAGATAGGGTGTCCTACTATGAGCAGTTCTTC. Amino acids: CATSRDRVSYYEQFF. J is TRBJ2-1 and V is TRBV15; D is unresolved. The CDR3 loop spans 15 amino acids. Per the germline V gene, CDR1 is LNHNV and CDR2 is YYDKDF (reference sequence).

This clonotype was observed a handful of times. The CDR3 protein is CASSYTTGGTEAFF. CDR3 in DNA: TGTGCCAGCAGTTACACCACGGGGGGCACTGAAGCTTTCTTT. The rearrangement joins TRBV6-5 to TRBJ1-1, with a weak D call TRBD1 (5 bases). CDR3 length: 14 residues. Germline V gives CDR1 MNHEY, CDR2 SVGAGI. Trimming cost V 2 bases and J 4 bases, with 11 bases left between them.

This clonotype has more than one count but fewer than ten. The genes are TRBV5-1 and TRBJ2-5; D might be TRBD1 or TRBD2, each matching 5 bases. CDR1 and CDR2 from the germline V gene are SGHRS and YFSETQ. Trimming stripped 5 bases from V and 1 base from J, with 12 bases between. This CDR3 comprises 14 residues. The CDR3 reads CASSRREFQETQYF. For the CDR3, the DNA is TGCGCCAGCAGTCGCAGGGAGTTCCAAGAGACCCAGTACTTC.

V gene TRBV20-1 combines with J gene TRBJ2-2; tentative D call: TRBD1 (6 bases). The CDR3 covers 17 residues. Trimming stripped 3 bases from V and 6 bases from J, with 23 bases between. Germline V CDR1 and CDR2: DFQATT, SNEGSKA (reference sequence). The CDR3 protein is CSARGVLRGNSAGELFF. CDR3 DNA sequence: TGCAGTGCTAGGGGCGTTCTCAGGGGCAATTCAGCCGGGGAGCTGTTTTTT.

The genes are TRBV28 and TRBJ1-2; the match to TRBD1 covers 9 bases. This CDR3 has 15 residues. The junction had 9 bases not matched to a gene; V was cut back by 3 bases and J by 7 bases. Germline V gene lookup returns CDR1 MDHEN and CDR2 SYDVKM. CDR3 coding DNA: TGTGCCAGCAGTTTGCGGACAGGGGCCCTGGGTGGCTACACCTTC. This sequence encodes CASSLRTGALGGYTF.

The rearrangement links TRBV20-1 to TRBJ1-5; TRBD1 is a possible D gene (6 bases). Between the trimmed V and J ends, which lost 6 bases and 4 bases, there was a span of 19 bases. From germline, CDR1 is DFQATT and CDR2 SNEGSKA (reference sequence). The CDR3 is made up of 15 amino acids. In nucleotides, the CDR3 is TGCAGTGCCCACCTACTCGGGGGCCCAAATCAGCCCCAGCATTTT. It codes for CSAHLLGGPNQPQHF.

This clonotype was recorded many times. The chain employs TRBV6-5 and TRBJ2-3; possibly TRBD2 for D (6 bases). The V end was cut by 6 bases, the J end by 0 bases, with 7 bases between. Germline CDR1 MNHEY, CDR2 SVGAGI. The CDR3 length is 13 residues. The DNA of the CDR3 is TGTGCCAGCAGAGGGACTAGCACAGATACGCAGTATTTT. Its translation: CASRGTSTDTQYF.

The gene calls are TRBV4-1 and TRBJ2-7; the D call may be TRBD1 or TRBD2 (6 bases each). Germline V CDR1 and CDR2: MGHRA, YSYEKL. The CDR3 contains 16 residues. The V and J ends lost 0 bases and 0 bases respectively, with 12 bases between them. CDR3 in DNA: TGCGCCAGCAGCCAAGATCGGGGGCACAGCTCCTACGAGCAGTACTTC. This codes for CASSQDRGHSSYEQYF.

The chain links TRBV28 to TRBJ2-7; 9 nucleotides line up with TRBD1. CDR3 size: 18 residues. The junction had 15 bases not matched to a gene; V was cut back by 2 bases and J by 4 bases. Per the germline V gene, CDR1 is MDHEN and CDR2 is SYDVKM. The CDR3 region has the DNA TGTGCCAGCAGTTTACCTAACAGCCAGGACAGGGGCGAATACGAGCAGTACTTC. It encodes CASSLPNSQDRGEYEQYF.

The chain recombines TRBV19 with TRBJ1-1; D unresolved. This CDR3 is 13 amino acids long. Trimming shortened V by 3 bases and J by 1 base, and 6 bases separated the two germline ends. Germline V gene data show CDR1 as LNHDA and CDR2 as SQIVND (reference sequence). As DNA, the CDR3 is TGTGCCAGTAGTATCTTACAGAACACTGAAGCTTTCTTT. Its translation is CASSILQNTEAFF.

This clonotype was picked up a small number of times. V usage is TRBV27 and J usage is TRBJ2-7, with D perhaps TRBD2 (5 bases). This CDR3 contains 13 residues. V lost 1 base and J 3 bases, leaving 7 bases between the germline ends. Per the germline V gene, CDR1 is MNHEY and CDR2 is SMNVEV (reference sequence). CDR3 sequence (DNA): TGTGCCAGCAGTTTATACGCGGGCTACGAGCAGTACTTC. Amino acids: CASSLYAGYEQYF.

The gene calls are TRBV18 and TRBJ2-2; the match to TRBD2 covers 13 bases. V lost 3 bases to trimming and J lost 5 bases; unmatched junction nucleotides: 3. The CDR3 has 16 residues. Germline V gene lookup returns CDR1 KGHSH and CDR2 LQKENI. CDR3 DNA sequence: TGTGCCAGCTCACCCGGGACTAGCGGGGTGACCGGGGAGCTGTTTTTT. This sequence encodes CASSPGTSGVTGELFF.